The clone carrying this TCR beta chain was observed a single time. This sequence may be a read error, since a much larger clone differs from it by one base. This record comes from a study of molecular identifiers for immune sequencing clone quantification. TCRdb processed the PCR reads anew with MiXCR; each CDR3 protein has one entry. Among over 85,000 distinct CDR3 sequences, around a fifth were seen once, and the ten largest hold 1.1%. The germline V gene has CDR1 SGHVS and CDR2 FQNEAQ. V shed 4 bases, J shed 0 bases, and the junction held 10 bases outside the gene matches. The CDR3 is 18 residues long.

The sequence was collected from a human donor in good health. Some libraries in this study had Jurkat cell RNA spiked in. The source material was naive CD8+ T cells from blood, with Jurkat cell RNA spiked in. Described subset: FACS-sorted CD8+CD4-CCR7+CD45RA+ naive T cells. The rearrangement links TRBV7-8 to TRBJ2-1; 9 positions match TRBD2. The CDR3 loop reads CASSYPLAGSYSYNEQFF. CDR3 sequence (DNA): TGTGCCAGCAGCTACCCCCTAGCGGGGTCTTACTCCTACAATGAGCAGTTCTTC.